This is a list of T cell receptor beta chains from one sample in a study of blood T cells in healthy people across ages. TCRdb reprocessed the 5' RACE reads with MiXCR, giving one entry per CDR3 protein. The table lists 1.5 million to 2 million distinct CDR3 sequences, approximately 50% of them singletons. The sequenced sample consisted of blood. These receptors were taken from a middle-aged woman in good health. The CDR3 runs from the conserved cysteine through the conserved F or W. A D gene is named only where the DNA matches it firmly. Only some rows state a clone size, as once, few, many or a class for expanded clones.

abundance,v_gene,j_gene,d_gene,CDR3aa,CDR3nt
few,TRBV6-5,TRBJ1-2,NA,CASSYSVGNYGYTF,TGTGCCAGCAGTTACTCGGTCGGAAACTATGGCTACACCTTC
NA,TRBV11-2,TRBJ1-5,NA,CASSLNGERPQHF,TGTGCCAGCAGCTTGAACGGAGAACGGCCCCAGCATTTT
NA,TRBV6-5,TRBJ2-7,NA,CASSYGGLGYEQYF,TGTGCCAGCAGTTACGGGGGGTTAGGGTACGAGCAGTACTTC
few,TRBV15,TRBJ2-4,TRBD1,CATSRGTTGGNIQYF,TGTGCCACCAGCAGAGGGACGACAGGGGGAAACATTCAGTACTTC
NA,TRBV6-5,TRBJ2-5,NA,CASSYPRGQGETQYF,TGTGCCAGCAGTTACCCTCGAGGGCAGGGGGAGACCCAGTACTTC
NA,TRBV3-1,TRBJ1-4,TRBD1,CASSLPGQEETNEKLFF,TGTGCCAGCAGCCTACCGGGACAGGAAGAAACTAATGAAAAACTGTTTTTT
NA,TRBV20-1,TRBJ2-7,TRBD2,CSAPRTSGGPYEQYF,TGCAGTGCTCCGCGGACTAGTGGGGGTCCCTACGAGCAGTACTTC
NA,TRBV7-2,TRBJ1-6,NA,CASSSTGSPAGSPLHF,TGTGCCAGCAGCTCCACAGGGTCCCCGGCGGGCTCACCCCTCCACTTT
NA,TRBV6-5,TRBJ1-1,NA,CASSYDQNTEAFF,TGTGCCAGCAGTTATGATCAGAACACTGAAGCTTTCTTT
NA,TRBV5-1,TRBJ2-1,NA,CASSAPLRYNEQFF,TGCGCCAGCAGCGCCCCCCTACGGTACAATGAGCAGTTCTTC
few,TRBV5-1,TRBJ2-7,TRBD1,CASSLELGQVTYEQYF,TGCGCCAGCAGCTTGGAGTTGGGACAGGTAACCTACGAGCAGTACTTC
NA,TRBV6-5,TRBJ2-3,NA,CASSYRDTSDTQYF,TGTGCCAGCAGTTACAGGGACACCTCAGATACGCAGTATTTT
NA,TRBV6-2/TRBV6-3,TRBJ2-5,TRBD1,CASSWSGTEYF,TGTGCCAGCAGCTGGTCCGGGACAGAGTACTTC
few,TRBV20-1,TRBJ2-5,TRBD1,CSASRTGGTLETQYF,TGCAGTGCTAGCCGGACAGGGGGCACTTTAGAGACCCAGTACTTC
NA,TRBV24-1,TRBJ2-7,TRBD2,CATESTPGLAATYEQYF,TGTGCCACCGAATCAACTCCAGGACTAGCGGCAACCTACGAGCAGTACTTC
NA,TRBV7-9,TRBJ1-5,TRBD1,CASSEGGRLGEKQPQHF,TGTGCCAGCAGCGAAGGGGGCCGATTGGGCGAAAAGCAGCCCCAGCATTTT
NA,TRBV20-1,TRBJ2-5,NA,CSASFPLPQATQYF,TGCAGTGCTAGCTTCCCCCTACCACAGGCGACCCAGTACTTC
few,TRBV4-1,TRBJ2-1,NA,CASSQEGWVLYNEQFF,TGCGCCAGCAGCCAAGAGGGTTGGGTCCTTTACAATGAGCAGTTCTTC
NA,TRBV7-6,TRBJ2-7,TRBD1,CASSADRGPVYEQYF,TGTGCCAGCAGCGCGGACAGGGGACCCGTCTACGAGCAGTACTTC
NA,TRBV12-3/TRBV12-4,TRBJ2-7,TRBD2,CASLEKRGSHEQYF,TGTGCCAGCCTCGAGAAGCGGGGGAGCCACGAGCAGTACTTC
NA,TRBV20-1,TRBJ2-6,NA,CSARDGSGANVLTF,TGCAGTGCTCGGGACGGCTCTGGGGCCAACGTCCTGACTTTC
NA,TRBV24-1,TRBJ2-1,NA,CATSDPGRVRQFF,TGTGCCACCAGTGACCCGGGCCGGGTCCGGCAGTTCTTC
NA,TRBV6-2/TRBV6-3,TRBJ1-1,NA,CASSYLGGAPNTEAFF,TGTGCCAGCAGTTACTTGGGGGGCGCCCCCAACACTGAAGCTTTCTTT
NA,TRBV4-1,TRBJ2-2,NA,CASQALLKTPNTGELFF,TGCGCCAGCCAGGCTCTTTTGAAGACACCTAACACCGGGGAGCTGTTTTTT
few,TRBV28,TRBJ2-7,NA,CASSTFSRSHSEQYF,TGTGCCAGCAGCACCTTTAGCAGGTCGCACTCCGAGCAGTACTTC
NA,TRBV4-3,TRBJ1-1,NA,CASSQKGGTEAFF,TGCGCCAGCAGCCAGAAAGGGGGCACTGAAGCTTTCTTT
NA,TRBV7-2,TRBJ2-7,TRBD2,CASSPQRGSSYEQYF,TGTGCCAGCAGCCCTCAGCGGGGGAGCTCCTACGAGCAGTACTTC
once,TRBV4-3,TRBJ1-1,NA,CASSQSQMNTEAFF,TGCGCCAGCAGCCAAAGCCAGATGAACACTGAAGCTTTCTTT
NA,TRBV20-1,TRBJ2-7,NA,CSARRTSYEQYF,TGCAGTGCTAGAAGGACCTCCTACGAGCAGTACTTC
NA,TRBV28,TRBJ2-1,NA,CATAVSYNEQFF,TGTGCCACCGCGGTATCCTACAATGAGCAGTTCTTC
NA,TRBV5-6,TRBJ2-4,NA,CASSLGGLPEGQYF,TGTGCCAGCAGCTTGGGGGGACTCCCAGAGGGTCAGTACTTC
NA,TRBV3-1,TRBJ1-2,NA,CASSQEAVTYYGYTF,TGTGCCAGCAGTCAAGAGGCGGTGACCTACTATGGCTACACCTTC
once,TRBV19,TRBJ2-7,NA,CASSNTPSYEQYF,TGTGCCAGTAGTAATACACCCTCCTACGAGCAGTACTTC
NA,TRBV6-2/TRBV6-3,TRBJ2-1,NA,CASSPTSLGEQFF,TGTGCCAGCAGTCCTACTAGTCTCGGTGAGCAGTTCTTC
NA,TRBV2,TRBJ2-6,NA,CASPRGLEGGANVLTF,TGTGCCAGTCCCAGAGGGCTCGAGGGAGGGGCCAACGTCCTGACTTTC
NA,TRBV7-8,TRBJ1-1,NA,CASSEDLNTEAFF,TGTGCCAGCAGCGAGGACCTTAACACTGAAGCTTTCTTT
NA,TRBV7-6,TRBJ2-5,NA,CASSPDRMETQYF,TGTGCCAGCAGCCCCGACAGGATGGAGACCCAGTACTTC
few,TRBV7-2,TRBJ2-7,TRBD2,CASSLRASGGRPNYEQYF,TGTGCCAGCAGCTTAAGGGCTAGCGGGGGCCGCCCAAATTACGAGCAGTACTTC
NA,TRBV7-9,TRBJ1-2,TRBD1,CASSRLGGGGYTF,TGTGCCAGCAGCCGTCTAGGAGGGGGCGGGTACACCTTC
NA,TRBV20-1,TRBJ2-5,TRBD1,CSGTGRGRETQYF,TGCAGTGGTACAGGAAGGGGGCGAGAGACCCAGTACTTC
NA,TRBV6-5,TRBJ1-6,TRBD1,CASSYSPGQGGSSYNSPLHF,TGTGCCAGCAGTTACTCACCCGGACAGGGCGGTAGCTCCTATAATTCACCCCTCCACTTT
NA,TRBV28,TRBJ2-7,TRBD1,CASSETGTGHYEQYF,TGTGCCTCCTCGGAAACTGGGACAGGGCACTACGAGCAGTACTTC
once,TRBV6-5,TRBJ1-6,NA,CASSPTPIPSPLHF,TGTGCCAGCAGCCCGACTCCTATCCCTTCACCCCTCCACTTT
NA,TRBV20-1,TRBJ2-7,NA,CSASDGLVGDEQYF,TGCAGTGCCAGCGACGGATTAGTCGGGGACGAGCAGTACTTC
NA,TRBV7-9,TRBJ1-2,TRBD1,CASSAELTGYGYTF,TGTGCCAGCAGCGCAGAGTTGACAGGGTATGGCTACACCTTC
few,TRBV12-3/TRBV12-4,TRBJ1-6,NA,CASSVGQQNSPLHF,TGTGCCAGCAGTGTTGGACAGCAAAATTCACCCCTCCACTTT
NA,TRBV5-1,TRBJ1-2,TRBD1,CASSLGQGMGGYTF,TGCGCCAGCAGCTTGGGACAGGGGATGGGTGGCTACACCTTC